This T cell receptor (beta chain) was found in a study of type 1 regulatory T cells. Details on this clonotype: Its antigen is currently unknown.

TCRdb called the reads again in MiXCR, with one record for every CDR3 protein. Among roughly 60,000 distinct CDR3 sequences listed, 62% were seen once. The clonotype was recovered from a human donor in good health. Sequencing was done on a sample of cultured non-Tr1 T cells, either the whole culture or a sorted T cell fraction (not recorded which).

The CDR3 region has the DNA TGTGCCAAACAGACAGACCCTTTATCTGACCAGTACTTC. Its translation is CAKQTDPLSDQYF. The V gene is TRBV2, the J gene TRBJ2-5, with D perhaps matching TRBD1 (5 bases). CDR1 and CDR2 from the germline V gene are SNHLY and FYNNEI. Trimming took off 10 bases at V and 10 bases at J, with 22 bases between the two ends. This CDR3 has 13 residues.